These 19 T cell receptor beta chains share one sample of origin, sequenced in a study of shared clonotypes between healthy human individuals. TCRdb's copy holds only in-frame clones and misses some; the assay was immunoSEQ multiplex PCR. This sample has about 870,000 clones, with roughly 92% found just once. Naive-designated CD8 cells lacked CD45RO, were positively enriched for CCR7, and omitted terminally differentiated effector memory CD45RA+ cells. The sequenced sample was naive CD8+ T cells sorted from blood. All receptors derive from a man younger than 45 in good health.

V gene TRBV27 combines with J gene TRBJ2-3; TRBD1 agrees at 8 bases. V was clipped by 5 bases and J by 2 bases; unmatched bases: 9. Germline values: CDR1 MNHEY, CDR2 SMNVEV (reference sequence). The CDR3 length is 16 residues. Here the CDR3 reads CASSPLRQGPTDTQYF. The DNA of the CDR3 is TGTGCCAGCAGTCCGCTCCGACAGGGGCCCACAGATACGCAGTATTTT.

This chain links TRBV28 with TRBJ1-5, with TRBD1 matching over 7 bases. V was pared by 10 bases and J by 3 bases, with 6 bases of the junction left unmatched. The CDR3 covers 13 residues. Germline assignment: CDR1 MDHEN and CDR2 SYDVKM. CDR3 loop: CATTGTDNQPQHF. CDR3 nucleotides: TGTGCCACCACCGGGACAGACAATCAGCCCCAGCATTTT.

The rearrangement joins TRBV27 to TRBJ2-1; weak D call: TRBD1 (6 bases). Germline V CDR1 and CDR2: MNHEY, SMNVEV (reference sequence). V was shortened by 3 bases and J by 7 bases, with 10 bases between the two germline ends. This CDR3 spans 13 amino acids. Here the CDR3 reads CASSFNQGNEQFF. As DNA, the CDR3 is TGTGCCAGCAGTTTCAACCAGGGGAATGAGCAGTTCTTC.

The chain couples TRBV7-6 to TRBJ2-1; 8 bases line up with TRBD2. The CDR3 spans 14 residues. With V trimmed by 6 bases and J by 6 bases, 7 bases remained unmatched. Germline loops: CDR1 SGHVS, CDR2 FNYEAQ. In DNA form, the CDR3 reads TGTGCCAGCAGAAACGGACTAGCTCCCAATGAGCAGTTCTTC. It translates to CASRNGLAPNEQFF.

This chain's CDR3 is CASSLSFAGPYTTDTQYF. For the CDR3, the DNA is TGTGCCAGCAGCCTTTCTTTTGCAGGGCCATATACGACGGATACGCAGTATTTT. The rearrangement links TRBV7-2 to TRBJ2-3; the D gene is possibly TRBD1 (5 bases). Germline V gene sequence: CDR1 SGHTA, CDR2 FQGNSA. V shed 5 bases and J shed 6 bases, with 27 bases lying between them. The CDR3 runs to 18 residues.

The J gene is TRBJ2-2, the V gene TRBV29-1, with no clear D. V was cut by 6 bases and J by 3 bases, with 14 bases left in between. Germline CDR1 SQVTM, CDR2 ANQGSEA. The CDR3 spans 14 residues. The CDR3 DNA reads as TGCAGCGTCCCGTCGGACGGGTACACCGGGGAGCTGTTTTTT. Amino acid sequence: CSVPSDGYTGELFF.

The chain joins TRBV10-2 to TRBJ2-5; possibly TRBD1 for D (6 bases). CDR3 length: 13 residues. V shed 8 bases and J shed 2 bases, with 12 bases lying between them. Germline CDR1 and CDR2: WSHSY and SAAADI. The CDR3 spells CASFGQKQETQYF. CDR3 DNA: TGCGCCAGCTTCGGACAGAAGCAAGAGACCCAGTACTTC.

This clone was recorded once. The chain is built from TRBV29-1 and TRBJ1-1; TRBD1 might be the D (5 bases). The V end lost 5 bases, the J end lost 3 bases, and 10 bases lay between the germline ends. Looked up from germline, CDR1 is SQVTM and CDR2 is ANQGSEA. The CDR3 totals 12 residues. The CDR3 is CSVRGRDTEAFF. The CDR3 DNA reads TGCAGCGTTCGGGGCAGGGACACTGAAGCTTTCTTT.

This chain uses TRBV28 with TRBJ2-1, with D perhaps assigned TRBD1 or TRBD2 (6 bases each). Germline CDR1 reads MDHEN; CDR2 reads SYDVKM. V was trimmed by 3 bases and J by 0 bases, leaving 15 bases between them. This CDR3 comprises 17 residues. The CDR3: CASSFYGGTSSYNEQFF. In DNA, the CDR3 is TGTGCCAGCAGTTTTTATGGGGGGACAAGCTCCTACAATGAGCAGTTCTTC.

The genes are TRBV19 and TRBJ2-1; 11 bases line up with TRBD2. Germline CDR1 reads LNHDA; CDR2 reads SQIVND (reference sequence). The trim removed 1 base at V and 3 bases at J, leaving 11 bases unmatched. The length of the CDR3 is 19 residues. This CDR3 reads CASSIARGLAVGGYNEQFF. The CDR3 nucleotides read TGTGCCAGTAGTATAGCTCGGGGACTAGCGGTTGGGGGCTACAATGAGCAGTTCTTC.

The CDR3, as DNA: TGCGCCAGCAGTGGCCAAACAGGGACAGGGAGAAACACCATATATTTT. It yields the protein CASSGQTGTGRNTIYF. V and J are TRBV10-2 and TRBJ1-3; 9 nucleotides agree with TRBD1. J was trimmed by 5 bases and V by 4 bases; bases with no gene match: 9. This CDR3 has 16 residues. CDR1 is WSHSY, CDR2 SAAADI, per germline.

V and J are TRBV10-1 and TRBJ2-7; TRBD1 or TRBD2 may be the D gene (5 bases each). The V gene lost 5 bases and the J gene lost 2 bases, with 13 bases spanning the gap. The CDR3 totals 14 residues. Germline V gene data show CDR1 as WNHNN and CDR2 as SYGVQD (reference sequence). The CDR3 sequence: CASSHRDRTYEQYF. The CDR3, as DNA: TGCGCCAGCAGTCACCGGGACCGAACCTACGAGCAGTACTTC.

The V gene is TRBV12-5, the J gene TRBJ2-7; 9 positions agree with TRBD1. Germline V gene data show CDR1 as LGHNT and CDR2 as FRNRAP. V lost 6 bases and J lost 4; bases outside the gene matches: 7. There are 14 residues in the CDR3. The CDR3 nucleotides are TGTGCTAGTGGCTCCGGGACAGGGATTTACGAGCAGTACTTC. The encoded protein is CASGSGTGIYEQYF.

The chain uses TRBV21-1 and TRBJ2-2; the table gives TRBD1 as D, unverified against the DNA. TRBV21-1 is reported as a pseudogene. The CDR3 length is 14 residues. The DNA of the CDR3 is TGTGCCAGGGCCCGAGGGACAGGGCCCGGGGAGCTGTTTTTT. As protein: CARARGTGPGELFF.

The V call is TRBV5-1, the J call TRBJ2-7; perhaps TRBD1 as D (6 bases). CDR3 length: 15 residues. Trimming took 0 bases from V and 3 from J, leaving 13 bases between them. CDR1 is SGHRS, CDR2 YFSETQ, per germline. The CDR3 spells CASSLVGGFHYEQYF. CDR3 nucleotide sequence: TGCGCCAGCAGCTTGGTTGGGGGCTTTCACTACGAGCAGTACTTC. The whole variable domain, filled in from reference TRBV5-1 and TRBJ2-7, reads KAGVTQTPRYLIKTRGQQVTLSCSPISGHRSVSWYQQTPGQGLQFLFEYFSETQRNKGNFPGRFSGRQFSNSRSEMNVSTLELGDSALYLCASSLVGGFHYEQYFGPGTRLTVT.

This clone was recorded only once. Other DNA sequences from this sample encode an identical CDR3 as well. Here the CDR3 reads CASSMGHLYEQYF. The CDR3 nucleotides read TGTGCCAGTAGTATGGGACACCTCTACGAGCAGTACTTC. The chain combines TRBV19 with TRBJ2-7; D might be TRBD1 (6 bases). The CDR3 spans 13 residues. Germline V CDR1 and CDR2: LNHDA, SQIVND (reference sequence). V lost 3 bases to trimming and J lost 3 bases, with 9 bases between them.

The V gene is TRBV10-3, the J gene TRBJ2-7, with TRBD1 identical over 8 bases. V gave up 10 bases and J gave up 3 bases; unmatched junction bases: 14. Per germline, CDR1 ENHRY and CDR2 SYGVKD. The length of the CDR3 is 15 residues. DNA for the CDR3: TGTGCCACTCTCGGACAGGGCCCAGGGGGCTACGAGCAGTACTTC. This translates into CATLGQGPGGYEQYF.

This clone is a singleton in its sample. The chain recombines TRBV6-1 with TRBJ2-5; tentatively, D is TRBD1 or TRBD2 (6 bases each). The V end was cut by 1 base, the J end by 4 bases, with 16 bases between. The germline gives CDR1 MNHNS, CDR2 SASEGT. The CDR3 has 16 residues. CDR3 sequence reads: CASSEVGRGVRETQYF. DNA of the CDR3: TGTGCCAGCAGTGAAGTAGGAAGGGGGGTACGAGAGACCCAGTACTTC.

This chain links TRBV5-8 with TRBJ2-2; D might be TRBD1 (5 bases). V lost 3 bases to trimming and J lost 0 bases, with 9 bases between them. This CDR3 is built from 15 residues. Per the germline V gene, CDR1 is SGHTS and CDR2 is YDEGEE. CDR3 region: CASSWGPSNTGELFF. The CDR3 DNA reads as TGTGCCAGCAGCTGGGGCCCCTCGAACACCGGGGAGCTGTTTTTT.